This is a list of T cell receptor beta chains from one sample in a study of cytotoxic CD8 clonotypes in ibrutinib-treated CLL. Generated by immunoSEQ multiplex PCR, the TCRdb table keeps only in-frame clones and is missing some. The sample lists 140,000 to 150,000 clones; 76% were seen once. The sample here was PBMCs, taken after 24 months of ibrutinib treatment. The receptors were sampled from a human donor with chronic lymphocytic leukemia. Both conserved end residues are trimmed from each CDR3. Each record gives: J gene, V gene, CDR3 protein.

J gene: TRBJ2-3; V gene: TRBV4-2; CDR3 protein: ASSQAFLGMIVADTQY
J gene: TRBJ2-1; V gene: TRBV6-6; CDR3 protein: ATTILGSYNEQF
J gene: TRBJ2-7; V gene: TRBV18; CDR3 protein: ASSLGSYEQY
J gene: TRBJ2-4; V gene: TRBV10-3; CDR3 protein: AISETQGAGAKNIQY
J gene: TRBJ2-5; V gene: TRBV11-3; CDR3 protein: ASSFSGGAETQY
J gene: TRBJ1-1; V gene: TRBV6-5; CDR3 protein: ASSYGTGLNTEAF
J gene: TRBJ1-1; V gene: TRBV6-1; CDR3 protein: ASITEVPEAF
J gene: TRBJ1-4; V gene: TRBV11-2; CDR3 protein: ASSVGQGTNEKLF
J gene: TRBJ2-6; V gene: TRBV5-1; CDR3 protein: ASSATGGISGANVLT
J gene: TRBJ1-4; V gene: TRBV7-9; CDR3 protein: ASSFRTGGGEKLF
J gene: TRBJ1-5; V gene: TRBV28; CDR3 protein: ASSLFSGGNQPQH
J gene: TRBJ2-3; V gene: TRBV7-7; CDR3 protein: ASSLGTAGDTQY
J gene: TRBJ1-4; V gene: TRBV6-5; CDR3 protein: ASSQGWQGEKLF
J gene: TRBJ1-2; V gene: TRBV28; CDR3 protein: ASSLTGGNYGYT
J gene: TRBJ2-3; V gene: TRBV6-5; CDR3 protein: ASSYGDTQY
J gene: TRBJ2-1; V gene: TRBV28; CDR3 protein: ASSQTSGGHNEQF
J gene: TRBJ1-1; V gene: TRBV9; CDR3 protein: ATSPQAGFLNTEAF
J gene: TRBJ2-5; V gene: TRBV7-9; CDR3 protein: ASSPALPETQY
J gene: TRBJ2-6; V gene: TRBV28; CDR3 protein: ASSFFLNSGANVLT
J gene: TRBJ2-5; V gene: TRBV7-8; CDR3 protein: ASSSVGQRDVQY
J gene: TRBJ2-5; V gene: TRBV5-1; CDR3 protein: ASSSTGGGETQY
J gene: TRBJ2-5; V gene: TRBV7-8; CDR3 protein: ASSPRVGHQETQY
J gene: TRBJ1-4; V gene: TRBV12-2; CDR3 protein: ASRLAEHIGF
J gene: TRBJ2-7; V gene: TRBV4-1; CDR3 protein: ASSPGHGDEQY
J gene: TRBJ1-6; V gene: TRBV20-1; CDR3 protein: SASIVGPLH
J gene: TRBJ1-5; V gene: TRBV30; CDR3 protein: AWSLGGNQPQH
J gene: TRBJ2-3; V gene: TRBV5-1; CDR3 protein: ASSLPGQVIRDTQY
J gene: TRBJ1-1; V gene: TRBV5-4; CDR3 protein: ASSLGWGDTEAF
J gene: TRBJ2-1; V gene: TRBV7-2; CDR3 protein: ASSLVPTLAASYNEQF
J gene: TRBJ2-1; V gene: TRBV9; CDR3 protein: ASSRTGTRGNEQF
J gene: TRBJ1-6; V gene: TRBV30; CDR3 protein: AWSVGGPGSPLH
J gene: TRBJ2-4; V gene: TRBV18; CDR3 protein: ASSPPYGQGAPGDIQY
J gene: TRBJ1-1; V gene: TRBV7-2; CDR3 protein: ASSLGVTKLF
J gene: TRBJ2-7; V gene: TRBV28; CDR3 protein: ASTLAGGGYEQY
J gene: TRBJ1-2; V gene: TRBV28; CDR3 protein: ASRSRRGSSNYGYT